Shown below are 21 T cell receptor beta chains from a single sample sequenced in a study of regulatory T cells in long-lasting Graves disease. The time point denotes: persistent/refractory GD, antithyroid drugs over 5 years with positive TRAb. RNA from PBMCs was the source of the TCR library. In building TCR beta libraries, iRepertoire HTBI primers were used together with Arm-PCR of CDR3 regions. TCRdb passed the multiplex PCR reads through MiXCR, listing each CDR3 protein once. Of about 290,000 distinct CDR3 sequences listed, 22% are singletons. The sequencing here drew on peripheral blood mononuclear cells (PBMCs), taken when the disease was refractory, from a patient treated with antithyroid drugs. The origin of the receptors is a female donor with Graves disease.

This chain joins TRBV15 and TRBJ2-1; no firm D call. V was pared by 0 bases and J by 0 bases, with 6 bases between. Germline V gives CDR1 LNHNV, CDR2 YYDKDF (reference sequence). The CDR3 extends over 15 amino acids. CDR3 residues: CATSRDPSSYNEQFF. CDR3 sequence (DNA): TGTGCCACCAGCAGAGATCCTAGCTCCTACAATGAGCAGTTCTTC.

This rearrangement joins TRBV20-1 to TRBJ2-5; TRBD1 agrees at 8 bases. The trim removed 6 bases at V and 2 bases at J, leaving 8 bases unmatched. The germline V gene has CDR1 DFQATT and CDR2 SNEGSKA (reference sequence). The CDR3 loop spans 14 amino acids. The CDR3 region has the DNA TGCAGTGCCCGGGACAGGAGCCCTCAAGAGACCCAGTACTTC. This translates into CSARDRSPQETQYF.

In its sample, this clonotype was seen once. The chain joins TRBV27 to TRBJ2-2, with D unclear. Looked up from germline, CDR1 is MNHEY and CDR2 is SMNVEV (reference sequence). V lost 2 bases to trimming and J lost 6 bases, with 7 bases between them. This CDR3 is built from 13 residues. Here the CDR3 reads CASSLIFAGELFF. CDR3 nucleotides: TGTGCCAGCAGTTTAATATTTGCCGGGGAGCTGTTTTTT.

This clonotype was seen repeatedly, ten times or more. The chain joins TRBV28 to TRBJ1-1; tentative D call: TRBD1 (6 bases). Per germline, CDR1 MDHEN and CDR2 SYDVKM. This CDR3 spans 15 amino acids. Between the trimmed V and J ends, which lost 5 bases and 7 bases, there was a span of 20 bases. In DNA form, the CDR3 reads TGTGCCAGCAGTGCAACGCACAGGGTAATGGTTGAAGCTTTCTTT. Protein product: CASSATHRVMVEAFF.

This clonotype came up many times. The V gene is TRBV6-1, the J gene TRBJ1-1, with TRBD1 identical over 10 bases. Per germline, CDR1 MNHNS and CDR2 SASEGT. V trimming: 5 bases; J trimming: 2 bases; junction bases outside the gene matches: 11. This CDR3 region has 17 residues. This chain's CDR3 is CASSPHRTGGSNTEAFF. The DNA for the CDR3 is TGTGCCAGCAGTCCCCACCGGACAGGGGGAAGTAACACTGAAGCTTTCTTT.

This clonotype was seen repeatedly, ten times or more. The genes are TRBV6-2 or TRBV6-3 and TRBJ2-5, with D possibly being TRBD1 (5 bases). The ends were cut back, 2 bases at V and 2 bases at J, with 27 bases in the middle. The CDR3 runs 20 residues. The germline V gene encodes CDR1 MNHEY and CDR2 SVGEGT. This chain's CDR3 is CASSYGLGDRPPVAQETQYF. CDR3 in DNA: TGTGCCAGCAGTTACGGGCTAGGGGATCGGCCCCCCGTGGCGCAAGAGACCCAGTACTTC.

A few counts support this clonotype. CDR3 residues: CSARRGVWEGETQYF. For the CDR3, the DNA is TGCAGTGCTCGACGGGGTGTTTGGGAGGGGGAGACCCAGTACTTC. This chain links TRBV20-1 with TRBJ2-5; 7 bases align to TRBD2. This CDR3 comprises 15 residues. V was pared by 5 bases and J by 5 bases, with 14 bases of the junction left unmatched. CDR1 and CDR2 (germline): DFQATT, SNEGSKA (reference sequence).

This clonotype was counted ten times or more. The V and J genes are TRBV10-3 and TRBJ2-5; 8 nucleotides agree with TRBD1. V lost 3 bases and J lost 4; bases outside the gene matches: 7. This CDR3 is 15 amino acids long. Germline CDR1 ENHRY, CDR2 SYGVKD. In nucleotides, the CDR3 is TGTGCCATCAGTGACCCCGACAGGGGCGGAGAGACCCAGTACTTC. This encodes CAISDPDRGGETQYF.

This clonotype turned up a few times. The chain couples TRBV30 to TRBJ2-7; maybe TRBD1 (6 bases). Germline CDR1 GTSNPN, CDR2 SVGIG (reference sequence). Trimming took off 7 bases at V and 6 bases at J, with 16 bases between the two ends. The CDR3 is made up of 12 amino acids. The CDR3 DNA reads TGTGCCTTAGAACAGGGAACTGCCGAGCAGTACTTC. It is translated as CALEQGTAEQYF.

This clonotype came up many times. The rearrangement links TRBV20-1 to TRBJ2-7, with TRBD1 identical over 7 bases. V trimming: 3 bases; J trimming: 4 bases; junction bases outside the gene matches: 9. The CDR3 runs 14 residues. The germline gives CDR1 DFQATT, CDR2 SNEGSKA (reference sequence). The CDR3 spells CSASSYGQEYEQYF. Here the CDR3 DNA reads TGCAGTGCTAGTAGTTATGGACAGGAATACGAGCAGTACTTC.

This clonotype was seen ten or more times. The rearrangement joins TRBV18 to TRBJ1-1, with D perhaps TRBD1 (5 bases). Germline V gene lookup returns CDR1 KGHSH and CDR2 LQKENI. The ends were cut back, 3 bases at V and 1 base at J, with 9 bases in the middle. The CDR3 totals 14 residues. The CDR3 loop is CASSPTGQNTEAFF. As DNA, the CDR3 is TGTGCCAGCTCACCGACCGGACAGAACACTGAAGCTTTCTTT.

Many counts were recorded for this clonotype. The V gene is TRBV6-1, the J gene TRBJ1-5, with D hard to call. V dropped 10 bases and J dropped 7 bases, with 17 bases sitting between them. The CDR3 loop spans 13 amino acids. Germline loops: CDR1 MNHNS, CDR2 SASEGT. CDR3 DNA: TGTGCCACCCTCCGGGCGTCGAACCAGCCCCAGCATTTT. It encodes CATLRASNQPQHF.

This clonotype was seen a handful of times. The V call is TRBV7-8, the J call TRBJ2-2; tentative D call: TRBD2 (6 bases). The CDR3 totals 16 residues. V shed 1 base and J shed 1 base, with 10 bases lying between them. Per the germline V gene, CDR1 is SGHVS and CDR2 is FQNEAQ. In nucleotides, the CDR3 is TGTGCCAGCAGCTTAGTTCCAGCGGGGAACACCGGGGAGCTGTTTTTT. Protein: CASSLVPAGNTGELFF.

This clonotype was observed at least ten times. The V gene is TRBV2, the J gene TRBJ1-5, with 11 bases that match TRBD1. This CDR3 region has 13 residues. Germline-derived CDR1 and CDR2 are SNHLY and FYNNEI. The ends lost 8 bases at V and 7 bases at J; junction bases unmatched: 4. CDR3 sequence reads: CASGTGGYQPQHF. The CDR3 coding sequence is TGTGCCAGCGGGACAGGGGGGTACCAGCCCCAGCATTTT.

This clonotype came up many times. The chain joins TRBV2 to TRBJ1-1; 9 nucleotides line up with TRBD1. CDR1 is SNHLY, CDR2 FYNNEI, per germline. Unmatched junction bases numbered 6, after V lost 8 bases and J lost 5 bases. The CDR3 consists of 13 residues. The CDR3 reads CASQQGAGTEAFF. The CDR3, as DNA: TGTGCCAGCCAACAGGGGGCGGGAACTGAAGCTTTCTTT. Together with reference TRBV2 and TRBJ1-1, the CDR3 gives the full variable domain: EPEVTQTPSHQVTQMGQEVILRCVPISNHLYFYWYRQILGQKVEFLVSFYNNEISEKSEIFDDQFSVERPDGSNFTLKIRSTKLEDSAMYFCASQQGAGTEAFFGQGTRLTVV.

This sequence joins TRBV20-1 and TRBJ2-1; TRBD2 matches at 8 bases. The CDR3 is made up of 13 amino acids. Looked up from germline, CDR1 is DFQATT and CDR2 is SNEGSKA (reference sequence). V dropped 8 bases and J dropped 10; count of bases not matched to a gene: 13. CDR3 region: CSLLAGWGYEQFF. CDR3 nucleotides: TGCAGTCTCTTAGCGGGATGGGGATACGAGCAGTTCTTC.

The CDR3: CASSFPGTSSYGYTF. DNA for the CDR3: TGTGCCAGCAGTTTCCCCGGGACATCGAGCTATGGCTACACCTTC. The chain joins TRBV6-5 to TRBJ1-2, with D perhaps matching TRBD1 (6 bases). Germline CDR1 reads MNHEY; CDR2 reads SVGAGI. This CDR3 has 15 amino acids. V was trimmed by 4 bases and J by 4 bases, leaving 16 bases between them.

A few counts support this clonotype. The V gene is TRBV15, the J gene TRBJ1-4; tentatively, D is TRBD1 (6 bases). Looked up from germline, CDR1 is LNHNV and CDR2 is YYDKDF (reference sequence). Between the trimmed V and J ends, which lost 1 base and 8 bases, there was a span of 17 bases. CDR3 size: 16 residues. DNA for the CDR3: TGTGCCACCAGCAGAGTGATTGGCAGGGACATCGAAAAACTGTTTTTT. It specifies CATSRVIGRDIEKLFF.

This clonotype has only a few counts. The rearrangement links TRBV10-3 to TRBJ2-5; either TRBD1 or TRBD2 may fit D (5 bases each). CDR1 is ENHRY, CDR2 SYGVKD, per germline. Trimming left V 2 bases short and J 4 bases short, with 14 bases between. This CDR3 comprises 15 residues. The CDR3 sequence is CAISEGWGFAETQYF. The CDR3 DNA reads as TGTGCCATCAGTGAGGGCTGGGGGTTTGCAGAGACCCAGTACTTC.

This clonotype was recorded at least ten times. The chain has TRBV7-8 and TRBJ2-7; D perhaps matches TRBD1 (7 bases). The V gene lost 3 bases and the J gene lost 2 bases, with 14 bases spanning the gap. The germline V gene has CDR1 SGHVS and CDR2 FQNEAQ. CDR3 size: 15 residues. The CDR3, as DNA: TGTGCCAGCAGCTTCGGGCGGGACAGAGCCTACGAGCAGTACTTC. Its translation is CASSFGRDRAYEQYF. Filled out from reference TRBV7-8 and TRBJ2-7, the complete variable domain reads GAGVSQSPRYKVAKRGQDVALRCDPISGHVSLFWYQQALGQGPEFLTYFQNEAQLDKSGLPSDRFFAERPEGSVSTLKIQRTQQEDSAVYLCASSFGRDRAYEQYFGPGTRLTVT.

This clonotype turned up a few times. The genes are TRBV6-5 and TRBJ2-2; TRBD2 aligns across 7 bases. CDR3 length: 16 residues. CDR1 is MNHEY, CDR2 SVGAGI, per germline. Losses at the gene ends were 2 bases for V and 4 bases for J; bases not matched to a gene: 7. DNA of the CDR3: TGTGCCAGCAGTTACGGGGGGGACCCGAGCACCGGGGAGCTGTTTTTT. This encodes CASSYGGDPSTGELFF.